Listed here are 6 T cell receptor beta chains from one sample, sequenced in a study of T cell responses to AZD1222 COVID-19 vaccine. Here immunoSEQ multiplex PCR was the method, and the copy in TCRdb shows in-frame clones only, minus some. The table has about 66,000 clones, about 89% seen once. The sequenced sample was peripheral blood, obtained 28 days after the second dose of the MenACWY control vaccine. Receptor source: an adult who received the MenACWY meningococcal vaccine as a control.

The chain carries TRBV10-1 and TRBJ2-3; 14 nucleotides match TRBD2. Trimming cost V 3 bases and J 8 bases; bases outside gene matches: 16. The CDR3 consists of 19 residues. Germline V CDR1 and CDR2: WNHNN, SYGVQD (reference sequence). The CDR3 DNA sequence: TGCGCCAGCAGTGACCCTACCCCCGGGACTAGCGGGAGCGGTGGTACGCAGTATTTT. This codes for CASSDPTPGTSGSGGTQYF.

The rearrangement uses TRBV30 and TRBJ1-1; D perhaps matches TRBD1 (5 bases). The CDR3 has 14 residues. The V gene's germline CDR1 is GTSNPN and CDR2 SVGIG (reference sequence). The germline V and J ends were trimmed by 2 bases and 0 bases, with 10 bases remaining between them. In DNA form, the CDR3 reads TGTGCCTGGAGTTCCGACAGTTTGAACACTGAAGCTTTCTTT. Protein sequence: CAWSSDSLNTEAFF.

The J gene is TRBJ2-7, the V gene TRBV3-1 (or the pseudogene TRBV3-2); D gene unclear. V lost 4 bases to trimming and J lost 3 bases, with 16 bases between them. Germline CDR1 reads LGHDT; CDR2 reads YNNKEL (reference sequence). The CDR3 contains 15 residues. CDR3 coding DNA: TGTGCCAGCAGCCCGCATCCTACGTTAGACTACGAGCAGTACTTC. It codes for CASSPHPTLDYEQYF.

The rearrangement uses TRBV7-6 and TRBJ2-2, with 10 nucleotides matching TRBD2. The CDR3 runs 15 residues. V lost 7 bases and J lost 5; bases outside the gene matches: 7. CDR1 is SGHVS and CDR2 is FNYEAQ in the germline V gene. DNA of the CDR3: TGTGCCAGCAAGCGGGAGGGCTTGGGGACCGGGGAGCTGTTTTTT. Its protein product is CASKREGLGTGELFF.

The V and J genes are TRBV19 and TRBJ2-7; the D is unclear. This CDR3 comprises 13 residues. Trimming shortened V by 3 bases and J by 2 bases, and 8 bases separated the two germline ends. The germline V gene has CDR1 LNHDA and CDR2 SQIVND (reference sequence). The CDR3 bases are TGTGCCAGTAGTATTCACTCAACCTACGAGCAGTACTTC. It yields the protein CASSIHSTYEQYF.

V usage is TRBV5-6 and J usage is TRBJ2-7; D gene ambiguous. The CDR3 length is 13 residues. Trimming pared 2 bases from V and 0 bases from J, leaving 6 bases between. Per germline, CDR1 SGHDT and CDR2 YYEEEE. CDR3 bases: TGTGCCAGCAGCTTTTCCTCCTCCTACGAGCAGTACTTC. Amino acids: CASSFSSSYEQYF.